This entry is about one T cell receptor beta chain. The specificity of this receptor is unknown. The record has no base qualities; no much larger clone is one base away. Receptor libraries were prepared by the immunoSEQ multiplex PCR assay. For the multiplex PCR, a mixture combining 60 forward primers for TCR Vbeta segments and 13 reverse primers for TCR Jbeta segments was used. Amplification of the CDR3 region of rearranged TCR beta genes was performed with a multiplex PCR assay on genomic DNA. On the Illumina HiSeq System, the amplified TCR beta libraries were sequenced as 87-base-pair reads. Per the source publication's procedure: Across the 670 or so repertoires, a later analysis counted around 80 million unique TCR beta chains, 9.5 million to 13 million of which were shared by at least two donors. To remove PCR and sequencing errors, raw reads were error-corrected and collapsed into unique sequences using a nearest-neighbor algorithm that merged closely related sequences. Alignment of CDR3 sequences to IMGT reference sequences was used to assign V, D and J gene segments. For a sequence to be retained, a match of at least six nucleotides to both a V gene segment and a J gene segment was required. Rearrangements were called productive when the CDR3 lacked stop codons and stayed in frame with V and J; all others were non-productive. Following IMGT convention, CDR3 was defined as the stretch from the second conserved V-encoded cysteine to the conserved J-encoded phenylalanine. The earlier analysis of about 530 of the donors excluded any sequence lacking an unambiguous match to a single V gene segment. An earlier analysis of 500 to 700 of the donors classified V segments as functional when productive rearrangements were above 56.7% and as segregating when the standard deviation between donors was above 5%. A statistical classification framework was developed to diagnose cytomegalovirus status using the catalog of TCR beta chain sequences. V and J gene assignment, in a later analysis, came from comparing TCR nucleotide sequences with IMGT/GENE-DB human TR gene sequences. Using the TCRdist pipeline, a later analysis assigned CDR3 sequences along with most-parsimonious VDJ recombination scenarios. In a later analysis, each TCR beta chain was defined by its CDR3 amino acid sequence together with its V-gene family, and reads without a unique V-gene family were excluded. A later analysis removed 600 or so highly shared, low-generation-probability nucleotide sequences to deal with suspected cross-contamination and a sequencing artifact. A later analysis calculated a clonal expansion index for each public chain from normalized within-repertoire ranks of inferred template counts. In a later analysis, generation probabilities were computed using a VDJ recombination model fitted to out-of-frame rearrangements, and the results were checked against IGoR. Hypergeometric tests were used in a later analysis to score TCR-TCR, TCR-HLA and TCR-CMV co-occurrence, with a repertoire-size bias correction applied to the TCR pairs. To estimate false discovery rates, a later analysis permuted the HLA or CMV assignments 20 times. In a later analysis, co-occurring TCRs were grouped with DBSCAN, and TCRdist sequence similarity was added when clustering was performed within HLA-allele-positive subsets. Co-occurrence clustering excluded repertoires with fewer than 30,000 or more than 120,000 public chains, plus five with anomalous nucleotide sharing. TCRdb carries this immuneACCESS record with in-frame sequences only. Its versions omit some clonotypes, under half of them owing to an unresolved V gene in the studies checked, with the rest unexplained. V, J and clone size are those of that table, while D and trimming were read from the DNA. Counted in this sample were 120,000 or so clones; less than 75% of them appeared once. About 4% of the sample is in the top ten clones.

The data originate from a study of cytomegalovirus exposure and HLA in healthy donors (dated by TCRdb to about 2017). Concerning the study at large: In an earlier analysis of 450 to 750 of the donors, 276 Gb of sequence data and 95 million to 130 million unique TCR beta sequences from roughly 190 million T cells were reported. Roughly 300 gigabases of sequencing data and 70 million to 95 million unique TCR sequences made up an early release that covered nearly 650 HLA-typed donors. The genetic ancestry cluster associated with self-reported Caucasian donors included 81% of the approximately 400 genotyped donors. The study was designed to test whether signatures of past pathogen exposure could be identified by cataloging public T cell receptors. The study profiled the T cell repertoires of some 610 subjects by immunosequencing and related them to cytomegalovirus serostatus. In addition to the first cohort of approximately 650 subjects, a separate validation cohort of approximately 130 different subjects was used. To predict cytomegalovirus infection status, the study combined high-throughput TCR immunosequencing, statistical association of individual TCRs with disease status, and machine learning. A later analysis re-analyzed previously published TCR beta repertoires from 600 to 850 donors and added high-resolution HLA genotyping to study TCR occurrence patterns. In the later analysis, no new phenotypic data were used to find candidate immune exposures; instead, reliance was placed on TCR beta sequences and their occurrence across donors. An earlier analysis of 500 to 650 of the donors applied high-throughput TCR beta sequencing to assess whether each TCR beta V gene segment acted as functional or pseudogenic. Alongside the repertoire data, information on donor age, sex, ethnicity and CMV serostatus was compiled. Genome-wide SNP genotypes for about 65% of the 666 donors were used in a later genetic analysis, which treated that subset as a discovery cohort. Every discovery cohort repertoire had been produced on one sequencing platform. HLA typing included class I and class II loci at four-digit resolution. Typing coverage varied by locus: about 620-630 donors for A, B, C, DRB1 and DQB1; approximately 500 for DQA1; more than 600 for DPA1; around 450 for DPB1. A few DR-DQ haplotypes were treated as single units for association and clustering because of strong linkage in the cohort. Across 300 to 400 genotyped donors of the cohort, an average of about 240,000 unique TCR beta nucleotide sequences per donor were sequenced, and roughly 20% of those sequences were non-productive. What the research found in general, with its limitations: A total of about 150 TCR beta chains were listed by the study as associated with cytomegalovirus. In a later analysis, several top co-occurrence clusters were reported to appear linked to parvovirus B19, influenza, CMV and Epstein-Barr virus. This cohort had only TCR beta chains sequenced, and the lack of alpha or paired-chain data limited which features could be detected. About 15 rarely observed V segments, including chromosome 9 orphons, were excluded from the earlier analysis of approximately 500 of the donors because counts were too low. A later genetic analysis reported fewer N-insertions in productive TCRs among donors in an Asian-associated ancestry cluster than the approximately 670-donor mean. A few of the identified cytomegalovirus-associated TCR beta chains were confirmed in vitro to be specific for cytomegalovirus antigens. Across donors, most TCR sequences were observed very rarely, whereas some public TCRs were present in many individuals. Because the 87-base-pair reads could not distinguish some IMGT-functional V segments, including TRBV6-2 and TRBV6-3, those segments were excluded. Specific HLA alleles were associated with 15,000 to 20,000 TCR beta sequences at a false discovery rate of 0.05 in a later analysis. V-gene and J-gene trimming of TCR beta chains was associated with a missense DCLRE1C variant in a later genetic analysis, and the association was replicated in an independent cohort. In both the original and validation cohorts, the classifier was reported to diagnose cytomegalovirus status with high specificity and sensitivity. Roughly uniform sequencing depth across donors was assumed in presence/absence analyses, although this assumption may not hold. CMV serostatus was the only immune exposure information available for the cohort. Correlated functional status among segregating V segments might reflect linkage disequilibrium, but an unknown experimental factor could not be ruled out. In an earlier analysis of about 550 of the donors, most TCR beta V segments were observed in productive rearrangements about 90% or about 30% of the time, broadly matching IMGT annotations. Because HLA typing was unavailable for some donors at each locus, only the typed subset was used in association tests. A cluster of highly shared sequence variants was judged likely to represent a technical artifact of the sequencing pipeline. It was suggested by the authors that the approach could potentially be generalized to other disease states and immunological phenotypes. In a later analysis, TCR association rates were found to vary across HLA loci, with the most associated TCRs seen for DRB1 alleles and the fewest for HLA-C alleles. A later analysis found that HLA-associated TCR beta chains were more clonally expanded and had lower generation probabilities than equally common non-associated chains. Assigning TCR associations to individual alleles was difficult when HLA alleles, especially DR and DQ, strongly co-occurred. A further reported finding was that TCR beta sequences accurately predicted the HLA-A and HLA-B alleles for most subjects in the first cohort. Most CMV-associated TCR beta chains appeared to be HLA-restricted in a later analysis, and the HLA associations seemed to be driven largely by CMV exposure.

The cohort comprised around 700 healthy bone marrow donors. At the time of sampling, all cohort members were nominally healthy, though unrecorded immune exposures were likely present. The donor was CMV seronegative and belonged to the group of more than 300 seronegative cohort members. Every donor gave a peripheral blood sample, and the peripheral blood mononuclear cells from that sample were used for TCR beta sequencing. The Qiagen DNeasy Blood Extraction Kit was used to extract genomic DNA from the blood cell samples. V has 0 bases trimmed and J has 5 bases trimmed; junction bases matching no gene number 2. The germline V gene encodes CDR1 MGHRA and CDR2 YSYEKL. Measured from the cysteine to the phenylalanine, the CDR3 is 16 residues long. Only the CDR3 portion is preserved as DNA: 48 bases, with reading frame beginning at the first base.

This receptor was identified in a middle-aged woman in good health and CMV-seronegative. This sequence uses TRBV4-1 and TRBJ2-1, with 12 bases aligning to TRBD2. Sequencing was performed on PBMCs. The encoded CDR3 is CASSQDRLAGDNEQFF. The nucleotide sequence is given as TGCGCCAGCAGCCAAGACCGACTAGCGGGGGACAATGAGCAGTTCTTC.